This TCR beta chain was sequenced for a study of read filtering for tumor transcriptome and immune sequencing. Study overall: Revised staging placed eight or nine patients in R-ISS I, over 15 in II, more than five in III. RNA-seq yielded only about 80 to 1,400 TCR reads, IR-seq about 4.05 to 10.27 million. Transcriptome libraries were built from DNase-treated RNA.

Study-level points and caveats: Compared with RNA-seq, IR-seq gave much higher clonotype depth and reliability.

Molecular barcoded adaptors covering alpha/delta and beta/gamma chains were used on approximately 400 ng RNA. TCRdb fed the reads into MiXCR, producing one record per CDR3 protein. The repertoire holds around 44,000 distinct CDR3 sequences, with about an eighth as singletons. This clonotype was observed many times. Its target is not known. CDR1 and CDR2 from the germline V gene are MGHRA and YSYEKL. This CDR3 has 17 amino acids. J was trimmed by 4 bases and V by 3 bases; bases with no gene match: 15. Sequenced material: a population of CD138-negative cells sorted from bone marrow. The chain joins TRBV4-1 to TRBJ2-7, with 7 bases identical to TRBD1. The TCR sequence derives from a donor at least 40 years old with multiple myeloma. CDR3 nucleotides: TGCGCCAGCAGCCAGGCCGGACAGGCTGGAGTTCTTTACGAGCAGTACTTC. Protein sequence: CASSQAGQAGVLYEQYF.